This T cell receptor beta chain was identified in a study of naive CD8 T cells in extremely preterm neonates. Extremely preterm births at roughly 23-27 weeks of gestation supplied the samples. Pregnancies with fetal demise were excluded. The sample holds sorted live naive CD8+ CD45RA+CCR7+ T cells. Points on this clone: The antigen remains undetermined.

Profiling relied on immunoSEQ multiplex PCR, and the TCRdb table lists in-frame clones only, not all of them. The table has around 23,000 clones, approximately 88% seen once. V was clipped by 1 base and J by 2 bases, with 3 bases between them. This CDR3 is built from 12 residues. Germline-derived CDR1 and CDR2 are SEHNR and FQNEAQ (reference sequence). Study findings and constraints: iChao1 richness was lowest in preterm neonates, significantly versus all ages. Preterm infants showed shorter CDR3s, fewer N additions and less trimming than older groups. Preterm samples differed in productive template counts; sample size was small.

V usage is TRBV7-9 and J usage is TRBJ2-7; D gene unclear. The receptor comes from a boy who was born preterm. Sequenced input: naive CD8+ T cells from cord blood. CDR3 nucleotides: TGTGCCAGCAGCTTAGAGGCCTACGAGCAGTACTTC. Amino acids: CASSLEAYEQYF.